This T cell receptor (beta chain) is from a study of early T cells in non-severe SARS-CoV-2 infection. TCRdb called the 5' RACE reads again in MiXCR, with one record for every CDR3 protein. The sample holds 50,000 to 60,000 distinct CDR3 sequences; around 9.3% are singletons and the top ten take roughly 4.5%. Many counts were recorded for this clonotype. The ends were cut back, 5 bases at V and 4 bases at J, with 16 bases in the middle. Germline CDR1 SGHRS, CDR2 YFSETQ. The CDR3 runs 14 residues. The chain recombines TRBV5-1 with TRBJ2-7; perhaps TRBD2 as D (8 bases). What was sequenced was whole blood. This sequence originates from an adult who was a healthcare worker with PCR-confirmed SARS-CoV-2 infection or an uninfected control (not recorded which). As DNA, the CDR3 is TGCGCCAGCAGGCGGGACAGCGGGAGTTACGAGCAGTACTTC. The encoded protein is CASRRDSGSYEQYF.